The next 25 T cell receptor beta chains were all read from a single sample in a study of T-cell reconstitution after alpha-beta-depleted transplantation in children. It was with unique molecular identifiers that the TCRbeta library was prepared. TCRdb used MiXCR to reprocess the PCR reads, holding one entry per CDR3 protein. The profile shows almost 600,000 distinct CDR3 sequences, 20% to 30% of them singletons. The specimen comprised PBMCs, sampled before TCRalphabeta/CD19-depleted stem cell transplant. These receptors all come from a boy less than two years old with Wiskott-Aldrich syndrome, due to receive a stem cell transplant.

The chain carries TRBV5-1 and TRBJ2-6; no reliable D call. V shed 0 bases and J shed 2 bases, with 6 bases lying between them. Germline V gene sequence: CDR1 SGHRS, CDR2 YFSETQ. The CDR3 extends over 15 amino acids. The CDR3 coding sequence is TGCGCCAGCAGCTTGGTACAGACTGGGGCCAACGTCCTGACTTTC. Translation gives CASSLVQTGANVLTF. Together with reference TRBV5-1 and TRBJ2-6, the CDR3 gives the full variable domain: KAGVTQTPRYLIKTRGQQVTLSCSPISGHRSVSWYQQTPGQGLQFLFEYFSETQRNKGNFPGRFSGRQFSNSRSEMNVSTLELGDSALYLCASSLVQTGANVLTFGAGSRLTVL.

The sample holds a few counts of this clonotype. The CDR3 spells CASSLLGPQETQYF. For the CDR3, the DNA is TGTGCCAGCAGTTTACTAGGGCCACAAGAGACCCAGTACTTC. The J gene is TRBJ2-5, the V gene TRBV28; no firm D call. V was clipped by 2 bases and J by 2 bases, with 9 bases between them. The CDR3 extends over 14 amino acids. Per the germline V gene, CDR1 is MDHEN and CDR2 is SYDVKM.

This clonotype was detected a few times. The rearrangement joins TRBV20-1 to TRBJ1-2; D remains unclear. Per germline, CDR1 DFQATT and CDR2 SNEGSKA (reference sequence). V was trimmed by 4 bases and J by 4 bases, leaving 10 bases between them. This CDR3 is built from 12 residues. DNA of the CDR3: TGCAGTGCTATTCCCGACCCCTATGGCTACACCTTC. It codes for CSAIPDPYGYTF.

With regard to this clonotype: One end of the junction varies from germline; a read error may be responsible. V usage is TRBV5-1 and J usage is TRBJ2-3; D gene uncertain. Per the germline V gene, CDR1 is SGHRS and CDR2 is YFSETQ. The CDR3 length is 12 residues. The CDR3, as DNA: TGTGCCAGCAGTTTAACTGCAGATACGCAGTATTTT. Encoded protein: CASSLTADTQYF. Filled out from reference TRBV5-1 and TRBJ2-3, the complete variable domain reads KAGVTQTPRYLIKTRGQQVTLSCSPISGHRSVSWYQQTPGQGLQFLFEYFSETQRNKGNFPGRFSGRQFSNSRSEMNVSTLELGDSALYLCASSLTADTQYFGPGTRLTVL.

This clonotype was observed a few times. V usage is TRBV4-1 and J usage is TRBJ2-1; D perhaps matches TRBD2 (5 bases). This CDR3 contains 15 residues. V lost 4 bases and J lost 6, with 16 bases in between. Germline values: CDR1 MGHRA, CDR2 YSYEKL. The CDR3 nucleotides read TGCGCCAGCAGCCCGAAGGCCGGACTCTTCAATGAGCAGTTCTTC. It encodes CASSPKAGLFNEQFF.

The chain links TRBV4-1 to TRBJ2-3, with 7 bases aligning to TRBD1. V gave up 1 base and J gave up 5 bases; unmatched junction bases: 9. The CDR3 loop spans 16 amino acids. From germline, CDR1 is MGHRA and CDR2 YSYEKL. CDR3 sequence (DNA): TGCGCCAGCAGCCAAGGGGAAGACAGGGCCGGAGATACGCAGTATTTT. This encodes CASSQGEDRAGDTQYF.

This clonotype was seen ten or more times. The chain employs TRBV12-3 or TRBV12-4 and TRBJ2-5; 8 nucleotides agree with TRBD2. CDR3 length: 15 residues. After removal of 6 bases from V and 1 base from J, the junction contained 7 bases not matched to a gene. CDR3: CASRQAGASQETQYF. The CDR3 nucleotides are TGTGCCAGCAGGCAAGCGGGAGCCTCCCAAGAGACCCAGTACTTC.

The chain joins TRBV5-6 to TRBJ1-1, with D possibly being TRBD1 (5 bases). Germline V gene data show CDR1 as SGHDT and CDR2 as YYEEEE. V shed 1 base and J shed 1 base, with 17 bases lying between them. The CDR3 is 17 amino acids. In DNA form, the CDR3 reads TGTGCCAGCAGCTTGAAGGTGGGGCCCAGTAAGAACACTGAAGCTTTCTTT. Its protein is CASSLKVGPSKNTEAFF.

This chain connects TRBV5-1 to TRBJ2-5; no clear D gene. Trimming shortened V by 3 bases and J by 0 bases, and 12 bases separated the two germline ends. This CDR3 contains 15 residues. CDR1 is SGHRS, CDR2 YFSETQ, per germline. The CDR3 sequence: CASSSRTTYQETQYF. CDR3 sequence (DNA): TGCGCCAGCAGCTCGCGAACGACATACCAAGAGACCCAGTACTTC.

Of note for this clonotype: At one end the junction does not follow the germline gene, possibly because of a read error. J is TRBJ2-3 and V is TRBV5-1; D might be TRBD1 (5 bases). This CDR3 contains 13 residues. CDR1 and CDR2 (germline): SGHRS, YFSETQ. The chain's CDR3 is CTSSPGSTDTQYF. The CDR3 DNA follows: TGCACCAGCAGCCCAGGGAGCACAGATACGCAGTATTTT.

CDR3 bases: TGTGCCAGCAGCGGCACCGGGACTAGCGGGAGAGGAACCGGGGAGCTGTTTTTT. It yields the protein CASSGTGTSGRGTGELFF. The chain links TRBV9 to TRBJ2-2; TRBD2 matches at 14 bases. Germline CDR1 and CDR2: SGDLS and YYNGEE. V was clipped by 3 bases and J by 5 bases; unmatched bases: 9. The CDR3 spans 18 residues. The variable domain in full, with the rest retrieved from reference TRBV9 and TRBJ2-2, is DSGVTQTPKHLITATGQRVTLRCSPRSGDLSVYWYQQSLDQGLQFLIQYYNGEERAKGNILERFSAQQFPDLHSELNLSSLELGDSALYFCASSGTGTSGRGTGELFFGEGSRLTVL.

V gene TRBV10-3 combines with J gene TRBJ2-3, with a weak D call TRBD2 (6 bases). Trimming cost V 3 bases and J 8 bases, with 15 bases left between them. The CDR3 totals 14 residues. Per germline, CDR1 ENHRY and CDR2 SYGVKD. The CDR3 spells CAISDLGGGSTQYF. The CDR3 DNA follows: TGTGCCATCAGTGACCTCGGGGGAGGCAGTACGCAGTATTTT.

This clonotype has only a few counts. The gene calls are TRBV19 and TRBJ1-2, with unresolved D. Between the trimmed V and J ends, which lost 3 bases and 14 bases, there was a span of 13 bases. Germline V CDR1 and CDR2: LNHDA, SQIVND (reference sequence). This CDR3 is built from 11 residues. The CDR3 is CASSIGGLQTF. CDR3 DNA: TGTGCCAGTAGTATCGGCGGATTACAGACCTTC.

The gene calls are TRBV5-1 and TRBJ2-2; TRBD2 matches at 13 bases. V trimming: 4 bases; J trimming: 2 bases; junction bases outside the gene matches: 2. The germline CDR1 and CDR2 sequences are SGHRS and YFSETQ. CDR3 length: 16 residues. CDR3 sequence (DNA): TGCGCCAGCAGCCGGACTAGCGGGGGAAACACCGGGGAGCTGTTTTTT. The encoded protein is CASSRTSGGNTGELFF.

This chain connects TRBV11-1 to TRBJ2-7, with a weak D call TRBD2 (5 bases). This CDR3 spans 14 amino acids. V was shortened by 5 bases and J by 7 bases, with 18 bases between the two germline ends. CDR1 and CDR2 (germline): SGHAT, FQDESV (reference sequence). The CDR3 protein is CASSRPARVREQYF. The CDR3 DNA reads TGTGCCAGCAGCCGCCCAGCGAGGGTACGGGAGCAGTACTTC.

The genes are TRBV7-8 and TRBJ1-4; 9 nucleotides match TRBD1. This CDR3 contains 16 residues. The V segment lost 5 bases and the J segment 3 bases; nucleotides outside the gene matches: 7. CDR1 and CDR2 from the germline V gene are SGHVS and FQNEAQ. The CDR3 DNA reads TGTGCCAGCAGCGTGAGGGACAGGGCCGCTAATGAAAAACTGTTTTTT. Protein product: CASSVRDRAANEKLFF.

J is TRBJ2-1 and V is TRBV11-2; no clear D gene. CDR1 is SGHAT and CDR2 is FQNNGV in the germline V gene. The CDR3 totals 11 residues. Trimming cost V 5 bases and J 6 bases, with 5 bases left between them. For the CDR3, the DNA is TGTGCCAGCAGCGCCATCAATGAGCAGTTCTTC. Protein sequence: CASSAINEQFF.

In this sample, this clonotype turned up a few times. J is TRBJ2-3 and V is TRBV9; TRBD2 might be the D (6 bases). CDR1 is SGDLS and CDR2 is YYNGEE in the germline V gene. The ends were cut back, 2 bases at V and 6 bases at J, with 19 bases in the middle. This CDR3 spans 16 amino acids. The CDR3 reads CASSVPLEGKDDTQYF. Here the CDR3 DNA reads TGTGCCAGCAGCGTTCCTCTGGAGGGGAAGGACGATACGCAGTATTTT.

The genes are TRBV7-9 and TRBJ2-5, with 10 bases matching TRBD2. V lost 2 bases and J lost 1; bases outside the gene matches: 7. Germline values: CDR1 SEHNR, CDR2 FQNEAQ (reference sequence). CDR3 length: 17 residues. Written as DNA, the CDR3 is TGTGCCAGCAGCTTATTAGGACTAGCGGATTTCCAAGAGACCCAGTACTTC. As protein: CASSLLGLADFQETQYF.

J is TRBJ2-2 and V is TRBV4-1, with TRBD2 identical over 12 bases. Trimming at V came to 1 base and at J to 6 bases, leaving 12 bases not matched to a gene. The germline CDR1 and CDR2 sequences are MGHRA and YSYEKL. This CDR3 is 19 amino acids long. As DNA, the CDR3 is TGCGCCAGCAGCCAAGTTTTCGTGAGACTAGCGGGAGAACCCGGGGAGCTGTTTTTT. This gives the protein CASSQVFVRLAGEPGELFF.

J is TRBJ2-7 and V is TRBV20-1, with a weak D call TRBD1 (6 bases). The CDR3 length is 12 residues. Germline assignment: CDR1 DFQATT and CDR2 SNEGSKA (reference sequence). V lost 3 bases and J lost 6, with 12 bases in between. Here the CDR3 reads CSASRGRLEQYF. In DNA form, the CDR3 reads TGCAGTGCTAGCAGGGGCCGCCTCGAGCAGTACTTC.

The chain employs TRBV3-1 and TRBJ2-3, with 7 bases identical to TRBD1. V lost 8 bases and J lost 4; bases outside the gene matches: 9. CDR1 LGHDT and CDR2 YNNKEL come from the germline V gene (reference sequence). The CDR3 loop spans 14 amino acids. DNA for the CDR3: TGTGCCAGCGAAAACAGGGGTGGGGCAGATACGCAGTATTTT. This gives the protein CASENRGGADTQYF.

CDR3 bases: TGCAGTGCCTCAGGGCGGTACGAGCAGTACTTC. Translation: CSASGRYEQYF. V usage is TRBV20-1 and J usage is TRBJ2-7; TRBD1 is a possible D gene (5 bases). The germline CDR1 and CDR2 sequences are DFQATT and SNEGSKA (reference sequence). The V gene lost 6 bases and the J gene lost 4 bases, with 10 bases spanning the gap. The CDR3 has 11 amino acids.

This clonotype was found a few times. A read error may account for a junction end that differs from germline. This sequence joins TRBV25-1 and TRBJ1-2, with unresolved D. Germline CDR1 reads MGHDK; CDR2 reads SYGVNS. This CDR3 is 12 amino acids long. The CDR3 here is CPSSKINYGYTF. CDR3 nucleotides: TGTCCCAGCAGCAAGATCAACTATGGCTACACCTTC.

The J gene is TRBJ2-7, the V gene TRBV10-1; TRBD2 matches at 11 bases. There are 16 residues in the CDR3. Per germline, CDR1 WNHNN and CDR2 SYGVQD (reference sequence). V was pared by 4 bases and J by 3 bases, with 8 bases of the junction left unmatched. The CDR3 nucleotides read TGCGCCAGCAGTGCCCCGGGGCTAGCGGGAGGCTACGAGCAGTACTTC. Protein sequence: CASSAPGLAGGYEQYF.